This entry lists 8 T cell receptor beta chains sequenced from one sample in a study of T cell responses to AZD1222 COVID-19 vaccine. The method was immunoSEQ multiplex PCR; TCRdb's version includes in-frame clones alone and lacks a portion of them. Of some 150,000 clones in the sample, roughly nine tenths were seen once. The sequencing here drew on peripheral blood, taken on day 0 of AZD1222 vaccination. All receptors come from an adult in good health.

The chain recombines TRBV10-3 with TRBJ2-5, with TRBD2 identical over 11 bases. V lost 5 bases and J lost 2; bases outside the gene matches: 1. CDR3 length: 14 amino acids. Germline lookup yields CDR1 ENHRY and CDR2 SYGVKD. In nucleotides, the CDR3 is TGTGCCATCAGTTCTAGCGGGGGGCAAGAGACCCAGTACTTC. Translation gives CAISSSGGQETQYF.

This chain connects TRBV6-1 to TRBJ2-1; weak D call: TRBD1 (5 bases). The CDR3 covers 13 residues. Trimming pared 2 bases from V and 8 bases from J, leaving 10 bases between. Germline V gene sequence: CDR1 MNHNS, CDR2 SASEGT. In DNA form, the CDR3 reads TGTGCCAGCAGTGAAATTAGGGGATATGAGCAGTTCTTC. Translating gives CASSEIRGYEQFF.

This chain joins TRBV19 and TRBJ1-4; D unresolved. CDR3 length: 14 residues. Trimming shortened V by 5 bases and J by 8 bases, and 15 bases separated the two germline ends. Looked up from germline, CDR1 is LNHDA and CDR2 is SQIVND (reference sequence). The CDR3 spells CASSPSGPWEKLFF. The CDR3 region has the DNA TGTGCCAGTAGTCCTAGCGGTCCGTGGGAAAAACTGTTTTTT.

The CDR3 DNA is TGTGCCAGCAGCCCAGGGGGTCAGCCCCAGCATTTT. This sequence encodes CASSPGGQPQHF. The chain has TRBV3-1 (or the pseudogene TRBV3-2) and TRBJ1-5, with 7 bases aligning to TRBD1. From germline, CDR1 is LGHDT and CDR2 YNNKEL (reference sequence). The CDR3 spans 12 residues. The J segment lost 6 bases and the V segment lost 4 bases, leaving 0 bases of the junction unmatched.

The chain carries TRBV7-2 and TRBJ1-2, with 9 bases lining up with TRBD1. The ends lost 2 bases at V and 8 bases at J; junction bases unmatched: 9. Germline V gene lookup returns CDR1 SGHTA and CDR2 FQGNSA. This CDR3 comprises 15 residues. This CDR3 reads CASSLNRQGESGYTF. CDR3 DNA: TGTGCCAGCAGCTTAAACCGACAGGGGGAGTCCGGCTACACCTTC.

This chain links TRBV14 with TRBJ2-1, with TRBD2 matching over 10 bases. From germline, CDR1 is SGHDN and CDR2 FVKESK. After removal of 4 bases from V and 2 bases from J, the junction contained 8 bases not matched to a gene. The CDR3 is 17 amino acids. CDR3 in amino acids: CASSRTTSGLTYNEQFF. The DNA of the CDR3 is TGTGCCAGCAGCCGAACGACTAGCGGGTTAACCTACAATGAGCAGTTCTTC.

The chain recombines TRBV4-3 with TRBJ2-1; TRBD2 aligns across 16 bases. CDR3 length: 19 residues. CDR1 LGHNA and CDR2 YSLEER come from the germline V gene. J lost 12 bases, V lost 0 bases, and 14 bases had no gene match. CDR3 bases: TGCGCCAGCAGCCAAGATCTTCGCCGCGGGACTAGCGGGGGGGGAGCGCAGTTCTTC. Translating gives CASSQDLRRGTSGGGAQFF.

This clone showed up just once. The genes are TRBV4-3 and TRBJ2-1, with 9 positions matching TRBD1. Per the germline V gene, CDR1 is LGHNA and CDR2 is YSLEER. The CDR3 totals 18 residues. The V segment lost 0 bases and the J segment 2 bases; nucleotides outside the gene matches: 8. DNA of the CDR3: TGCGCCAGCAGCCAAGATGCGCCCGGACAGGGGCCCTACAATGAGCAGTTCTTC. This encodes CASSQDAPGQGPYNEQFF.